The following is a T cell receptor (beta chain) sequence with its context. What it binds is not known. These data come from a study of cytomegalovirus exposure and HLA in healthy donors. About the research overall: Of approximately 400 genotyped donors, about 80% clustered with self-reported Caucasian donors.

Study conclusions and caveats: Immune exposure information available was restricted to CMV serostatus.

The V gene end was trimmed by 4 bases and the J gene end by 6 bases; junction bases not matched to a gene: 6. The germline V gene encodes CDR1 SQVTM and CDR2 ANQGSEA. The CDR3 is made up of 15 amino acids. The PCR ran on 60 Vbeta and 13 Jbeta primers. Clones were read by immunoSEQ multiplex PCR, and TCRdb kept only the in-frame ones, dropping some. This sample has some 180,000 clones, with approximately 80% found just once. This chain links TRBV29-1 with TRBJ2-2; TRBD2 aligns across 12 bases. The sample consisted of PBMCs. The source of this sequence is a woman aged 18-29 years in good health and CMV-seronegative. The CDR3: CSVAPSGRAPGELFF. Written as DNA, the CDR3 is TGCAGCGTTGCCCCTAGCGGGAGGGCCCCCGGGGAGCTGTTTTTT.